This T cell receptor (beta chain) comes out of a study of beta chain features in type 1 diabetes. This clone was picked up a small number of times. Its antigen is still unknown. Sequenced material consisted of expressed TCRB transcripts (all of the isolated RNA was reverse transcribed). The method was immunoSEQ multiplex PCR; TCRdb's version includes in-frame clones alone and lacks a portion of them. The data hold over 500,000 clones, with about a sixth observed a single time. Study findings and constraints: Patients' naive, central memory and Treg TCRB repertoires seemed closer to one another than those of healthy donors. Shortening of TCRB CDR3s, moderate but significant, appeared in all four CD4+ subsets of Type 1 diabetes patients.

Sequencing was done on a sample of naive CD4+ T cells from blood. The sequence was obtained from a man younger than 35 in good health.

CDR3 loop: CASSPYPGQEKTNVLTF. As DNA, the CDR3 is TGTGCCAGCAGCCCGTACCCGGGACAGGAGAAGACCAACGTCCTGACTTTC. This sequence joins TRBV11-3 and TRBJ2-6; 8 nucleotides agree with TRBD1. The CDR3 has 17 amino acids. The germline V gene encodes CDR1 SGHNT and CDR2 YENEEA. V lost 5 bases, J lost 8 bases, and 14 bases stayed unmatched.